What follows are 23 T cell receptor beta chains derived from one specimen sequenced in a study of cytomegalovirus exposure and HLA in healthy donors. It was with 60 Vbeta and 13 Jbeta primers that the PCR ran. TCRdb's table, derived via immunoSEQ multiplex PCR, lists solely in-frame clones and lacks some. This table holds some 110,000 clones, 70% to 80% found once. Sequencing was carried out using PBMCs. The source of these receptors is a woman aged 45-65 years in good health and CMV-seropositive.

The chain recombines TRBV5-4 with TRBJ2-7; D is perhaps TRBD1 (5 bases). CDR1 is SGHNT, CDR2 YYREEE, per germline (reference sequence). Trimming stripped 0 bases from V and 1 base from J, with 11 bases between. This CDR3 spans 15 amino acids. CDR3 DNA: TGTGCCAGCAGCTTGGAGGGGTACCTATCCTACGAGCAGTACTTC. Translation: CASSLEGYLSYEQYF.

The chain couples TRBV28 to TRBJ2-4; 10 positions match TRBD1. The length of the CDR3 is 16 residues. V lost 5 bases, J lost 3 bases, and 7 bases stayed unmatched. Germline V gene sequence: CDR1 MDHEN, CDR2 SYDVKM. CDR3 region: CASSPPGQGNKNIQYF. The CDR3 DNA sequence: TGTGCCAGCAGTCCACCGGGACAGGGGAACAAAAACATTCAGTACTTC.

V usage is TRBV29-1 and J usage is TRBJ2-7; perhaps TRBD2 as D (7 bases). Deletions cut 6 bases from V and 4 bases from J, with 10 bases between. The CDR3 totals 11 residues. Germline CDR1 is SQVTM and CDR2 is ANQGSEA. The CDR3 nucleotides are TGCAGCGTCGGGGGGCAATACGAGCAGTACTTC. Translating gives CSVGGQYEQYF.

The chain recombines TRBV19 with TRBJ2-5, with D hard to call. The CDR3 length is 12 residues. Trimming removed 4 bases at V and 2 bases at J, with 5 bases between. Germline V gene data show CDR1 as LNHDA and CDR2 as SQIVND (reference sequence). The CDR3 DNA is TGTGCCAGTAGTAGCAGTCAAGAGACCCAGTACTTC. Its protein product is CASSSSQETQYF. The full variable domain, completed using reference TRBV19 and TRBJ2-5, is DGGITQSPKYLFRKEGQNVTLSCEQNLNHDAMYWYRQDPGQGLRLIYYSQIVNDFQKGDIAEGYSVSREKKESFPLTVTSAQKNPTAFYLCASSSSQETQYFGPGTRLLVL.

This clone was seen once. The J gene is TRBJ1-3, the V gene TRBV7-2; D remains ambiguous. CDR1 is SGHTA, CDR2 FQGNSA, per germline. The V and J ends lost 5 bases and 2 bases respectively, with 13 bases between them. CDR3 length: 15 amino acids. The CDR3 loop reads CASSQDRGAGNTIYF. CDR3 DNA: TGTGCCAGCAGCCAAGACCGGGGAGCTGGAAACACCATATATTTT.

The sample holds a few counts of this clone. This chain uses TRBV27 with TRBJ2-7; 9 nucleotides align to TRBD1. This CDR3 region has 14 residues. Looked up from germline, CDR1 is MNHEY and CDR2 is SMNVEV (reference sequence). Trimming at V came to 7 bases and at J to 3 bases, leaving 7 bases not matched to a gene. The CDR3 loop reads CASKGGTGNYEQYF. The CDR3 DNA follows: TGTGCCAGCAAAGGAGGGACAGGGAACTACGAGCAGTACTTC.

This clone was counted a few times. CDR3 nucleotides: TGTGCCAGCAGCCGGGTTTACACTAATGAAAAACTGTTTTTT. Its protein is CASSRVYTNEKLFF. V and J are TRBV7-9 and TRBJ1-4; D is undetermined. CDR1 and CDR2 (germline): SEHNR, FQNEAQ (reference sequence). The CDR3 covers 14 residues. V shed 5 bases and J shed 2 bases, with 9 bases lying between them.

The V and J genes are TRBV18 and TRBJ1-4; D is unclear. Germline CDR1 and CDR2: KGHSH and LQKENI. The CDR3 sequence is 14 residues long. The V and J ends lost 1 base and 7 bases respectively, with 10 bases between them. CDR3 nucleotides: TGTGCCAGCTCACCACAGCAAGTCGGTGAAAAACTGTTTTTT. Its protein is CASSPQQVGEKLFF.

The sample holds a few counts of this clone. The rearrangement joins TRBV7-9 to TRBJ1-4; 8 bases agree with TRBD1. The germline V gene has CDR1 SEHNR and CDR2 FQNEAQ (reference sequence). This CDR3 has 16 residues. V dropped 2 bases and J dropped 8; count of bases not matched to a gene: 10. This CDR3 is CASSLLVQGAREKLFF. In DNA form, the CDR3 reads TGTGCCAGCAGCTTACTTGTTCAGGGGGCAAGAGAAAAACTGTTTTTT.

The CDR3, as DNA: TGTGCCAGCAGCTTAGAGGGGAATGAGCAGTTCTTC. Translating it yields CASSLEGNEQFF. The rearrangement uses TRBV7-9 and TRBJ2-1; D possibly corresponds to TRBD1 (5 bases). Germline CDR1 reads SEHNR; CDR2 reads FQNEAQ (reference sequence). Deletions cut 1 base from V and 7 bases from J, with 5 bases between. This CDR3 has 12 residues.

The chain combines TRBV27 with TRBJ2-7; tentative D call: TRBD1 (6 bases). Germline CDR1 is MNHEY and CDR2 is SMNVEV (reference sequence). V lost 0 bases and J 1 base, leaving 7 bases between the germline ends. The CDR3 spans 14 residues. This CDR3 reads CASSLSQGSYEQYF. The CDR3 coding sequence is TGTGCCAGCAGTTTATCTCAGGGGTCCTACGAGCAGTACTTC.

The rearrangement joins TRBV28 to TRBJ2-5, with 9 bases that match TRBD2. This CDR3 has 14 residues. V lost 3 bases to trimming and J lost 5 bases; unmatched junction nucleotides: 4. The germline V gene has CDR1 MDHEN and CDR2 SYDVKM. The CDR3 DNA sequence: TGTGCCAGCAGTTTTGCGGGAGGGCCGGAGACCCAGTACTTC. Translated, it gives CASSFAGGPETQYF.

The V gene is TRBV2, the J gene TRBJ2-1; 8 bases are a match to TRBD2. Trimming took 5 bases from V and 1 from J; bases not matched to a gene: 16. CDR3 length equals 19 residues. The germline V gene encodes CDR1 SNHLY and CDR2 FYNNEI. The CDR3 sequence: CASSSRGLAGQLSYNEQFF. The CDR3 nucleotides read TGTGCCAGCAGTTCCCGTGGTCTAGCGGGTCAACTATCCTACAATGAGCAGTTCTTC.

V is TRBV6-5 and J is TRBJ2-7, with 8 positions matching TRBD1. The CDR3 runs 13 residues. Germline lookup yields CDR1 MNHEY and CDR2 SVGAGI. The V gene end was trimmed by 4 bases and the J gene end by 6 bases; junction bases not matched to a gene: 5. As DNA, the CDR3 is TGTGCCAGCAGTTCAACCACAGGGGGCGAGCAGTACTTC. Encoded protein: CASSSTTGGEQYF.

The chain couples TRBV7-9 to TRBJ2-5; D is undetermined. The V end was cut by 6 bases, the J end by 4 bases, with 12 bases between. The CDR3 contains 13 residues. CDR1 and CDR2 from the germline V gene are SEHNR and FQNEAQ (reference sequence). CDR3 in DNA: TGTGCCAGCAGTTCCCTAGAAAGAGAGACCCAGTACTTC. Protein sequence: CASSSLERETQYF.

This chain's CDR3 is CAWISRQRGTEAFF. The CDR3 DNA reads TGTGCCTGGATATCCAGACAGCGGGGCACTGAAGCTTTCTTT. The chain employs TRBV30 and TRBJ1-1; the D gene is possibly TRBD1 (5 bases). The CDR3 sequence is 14 residues long. Looked up from germline, CDR1 is GTSNPN and CDR2 is SVGIG (reference sequence). Trimming left V 4 bases short and J 4 bases short, with 16 bases between. Together with reference TRBV30 and TRBJ1-1, the CDR3 gives the full variable domain: SQTIHQWPATLVQPVGSPLSLECTVEGTSNPNLYWYRQAAGRGLQLLFYSVGIGQISSEVPQNLSASRPQDRQFILSSKKLLLSDSGFYLCAWISRQRGTEAFFGQGTRLTVV.

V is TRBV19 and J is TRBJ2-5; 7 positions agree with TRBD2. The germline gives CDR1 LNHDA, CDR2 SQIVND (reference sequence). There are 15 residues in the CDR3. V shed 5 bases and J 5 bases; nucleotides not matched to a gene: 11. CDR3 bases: TGTGCCAGTAGTCAAAGATCCCTGGGGGGGGAGACCCAGTACTTC. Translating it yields CASSQRSLGGETQYF.

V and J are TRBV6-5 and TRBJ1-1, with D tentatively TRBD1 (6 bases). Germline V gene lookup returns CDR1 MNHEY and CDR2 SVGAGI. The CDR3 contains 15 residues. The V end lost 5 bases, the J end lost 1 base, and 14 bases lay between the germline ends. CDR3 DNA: TGTGCCAGCAGTCATCCCGGGACATCGAACACTGAAGCTTTCTTT. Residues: CASSHPGTSNTEAFF.

The CDR3 nucleotides read TGTGCCTGGAGTGCAGGGGGCTCGTCCTACGAGCAGTACTTC. It is translated as CAWSAGGSSYEQYF. This chain joins TRBV30 and TRBJ2-7, with 8 bases fitting TRBD1. V gave up 1 base and J gave up 1 base; unmatched junction bases: 3. This CDR3 is 14 amino acids long. CDR1 is GTSNPN, CDR2 SVGIG, per germline (reference sequence). Full variable domain (outside the CDR3, taken from reference TRBV30 and TRBJ2-7): SQTIHQWPATLVQPVGSPLSLECTVEGTSNPNLYWYRQAAGRGLQLLFYSVGIGQISSEVPQNLSASRPQDRQFILSSKKLLLSDSGFYLCAWSAGGSSYEQYFGPGTRLTVT.

The CDR3 reads CASSPAAGSNEQYF. CDR3 sequence (DNA): TGTGCCAGCTCACCCGCGGCGGGTTCAAACGAGCAGTACTTC. V and J are TRBV18 and TRBJ2-7; tentative D call: TRBD2 (5 bases). The germline V and J ends were trimmed by 3 bases and 5 bases, with 14 bases remaining between them. The germline V gene encodes CDR1 KGHSH and CDR2 LQKENI. This CDR3 region has 14 residues.

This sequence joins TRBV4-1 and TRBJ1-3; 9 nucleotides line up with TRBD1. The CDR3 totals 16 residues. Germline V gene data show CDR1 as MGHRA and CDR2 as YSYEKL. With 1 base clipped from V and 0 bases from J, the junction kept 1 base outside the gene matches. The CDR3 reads CASSQVTGGSGNTIYF. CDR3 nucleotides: TGCGCCAGCAGCCAAGTGACAGGGGGCTCTGGAAACACCATATATTTT.

The CDR3 sequence is CAWNGGSNTIYF. CDR3 in DNA: TGTGCCTGGAATGGAGGTTCGAACACCATATATTTT. The chain has TRBV30 and TRBJ1-3; the D is unclear. Trimming took off 4 bases at V and 7 bases at J, with 11 bases between the two ends. CDR1 is GTSNPN, CDR2 SVGIG, per germline (reference sequence). The CDR3 loop spans 12 amino acids.

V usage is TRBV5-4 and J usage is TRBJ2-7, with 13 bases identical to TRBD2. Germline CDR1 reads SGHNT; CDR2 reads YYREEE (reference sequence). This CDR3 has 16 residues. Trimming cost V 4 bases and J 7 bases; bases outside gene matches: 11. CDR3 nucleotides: TGTGCCAGCAGCCCGAGGACTAGCGGGGGCCTGGGGGAGCAGTACTTC. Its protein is CASSPRTSGGLGEQYF.